The present T cell receptor beta chain was sequenced within a study of cytomegalovirus exposure and HLA in healthy donors. With regard to this clone: The antigen remains unidentified.

Germline CDR1 and CDR2: SGHRS and YFSETQ. V gave up 0 bases and J gave up 3 bases, with 10 bases separating them. CDR3 size: 14 residues. Study findings and constraints: Reports showed the classifier diagnosing cytomegalovirus status with high specificity and sensitivity.

PCR employed 60 Vbeta and 13 Jbeta primers. Method: immunoSEQ multiplex PCR; TCRdb's copy keeps in-frame clones and lacks some. The sample contains roughly 170,000 clones, 65% to 90% of which appear only once. The chain couples TRBV5-1 to TRBJ2-7; D is undetermined. The sample was PBMCs. The origin of this receptor is a girl between 2 and 10 years old in good health and CMV-seropositive. The CDR3 sequence: CASSLVLGGYEQYF. The CDR3 DNA sequence: TGCGCCAGCAGCTTGGTCCTTGGCGGCTACGAGCAGTACTTC.